The rows below give T cell receptor beta chains drawn from one sample of a study of blood T cell repertoires in COVID-19. The repertoire was sequenced with immunoSEQ multiplex PCR; TCRdb's copy has only in-frame clones and lacks some. The table lists 150,000 to 200,000 clones, around 83% of them singletons. The sequenced sample was PBMCs or T cells enriched from blood (not recorded which). These receptors all come from a man between 50 and 59 years old who had recovered from COVID-19. Both conserved end residues are part of each CDR3. The D gene is left open where the match is weak. Clone size is given for some rows only: seen once, a few or many times, or a class if the clone is expanded.

d_gene | j_gene | v_gene | abundance | CDR3aa | CDR3nt
TRBD1 | TRBJ2-1 | TRBV7-9 | - | CASSSIGTGLYNEQFF | TGTGCCAGCAGCTCCATTGGGACAGGACTTTACAATGAGCAGTTCTTC
TRBD1 | TRBJ1-5 | TRBV28 | - | CASSKGTGVSNQPQHF | TGTGCCAGCAGTAAAGGGACAGGGGTTTCCAATCAGCCCCAGCATTTT
- | TRBJ1-2 | TRBV6-5 | - | CASRTGNYGYTF | TGTGCCAGCAGGACGGGGAACTATGGCTACACCTTC
TRBD1 | TRBJ1-5 | TRBV6-5 | - | CASSRQGENQPQHF | TGTGCCAGCAGTAGACAGGGGGAAAATCAGCCCCAGCATTTT
- | TRBJ1-6 | TRBV7-2 | - | CASSSVNSPLHF | TGTGCCAGCAGCTCTGTTAATTCACCCCTCCACTTT
TRBD1 | TRBJ2-7 | TRBV28 | - | CASSTTGNLYEQYF | TGTGCCAGCAGTACGACAGGGAATCTCTACGAGCAGTACTTC
- | TRBJ2-7 | TRBV7-6 | - | CASSQQKEQYF | TGTGCCAGCAGCCAACAAAAAGAGCAGTACTTC
- | TRBJ2-5 | TRBV28 | - | CASRGRETQYF | TGTGCCAGCAGGGGGCGAGAGACCCAGTACTTC
TRBD1 | TRBJ1-1 | TRBV25-1 | - | CASSGTGTTEAFF | TGTGCCAGCAGTGGGACAGGCACCACTGAAGCTTTCTTT
TRBD1 | TRBJ1-1 | TRBV6-1 | - | CASSDGTGGFTEAFF | TGTGCCAGCAGTGACGGGACAGGGGGATTCACTGAAGCTTTCTTT
- | TRBJ1-2 | TRBV5-1 | - | CASSLDAHSDGYTF | TGCGCCAGCAGCTTGGACGCCCATTCGGATGGCTACACCTTC
TRBD1 | TRBJ1-1 | TRBV5-1 | - | CASSQGTGGNTEAFF | TGCGCCAGCAGCCAGGGGACAGGGGGGAACACTGAAGCTTTCTTT
TRBD1 | TRBJ1-5 | TRBV7-2 | - | CASSYAGTANNQPQHF | TGTGCCAGCAGCTATGCCGGGACAGCGAATAATCAGCCCCAGCATTTT
- | TRBJ1-3 | TRBV27 | - | CASRLRGSGDTIYF | TGTGCCAGCAGACTCAGGGGATCTGGGGACACCATATATTTT
TRBD2 | TRBJ2-5 | TRBV3-1/TRBV3-2 | - | CASSHSGGETQYF | TGTGCCAGCAGCCATAGCGGGGGGGAGACCCAGTACTTC
- | TRBJ1-2 | TRBV3-1/TRBV3-2 | - | CASRQREGRSYGYTF | TGTGCCAGCAGGCAACGAGAAGGGAGGAGCTATGGCTACACCTTC
- | TRBJ1-1 | TRBV18 | once | CASRVGAEAFF | TGTGCCAGTCGGGTTGGAGCTGAAGCTTTCTTT
TRBD1 | TRBJ1-4 | TRBV19 | - | CASRKGAVNEKLFF | TGTGCCAGTCGGAAGGGGGCAGTTAATGAAAAACTGTTTTTT
TRBD1 | TRBJ1-1 | TRBV15 | - | CATSTGQGGTNTEAFF | TGTGCCACCAGCACTGGACAGGGGGGCACGAACACTGAAGCTTTCTTT
TRBD1 | TRBJ2-1 | TRBV7-3 | - | CASSTGGRKSYNEQFF | TGTGCCAGCAGTACAGGGGGGCGTAAATCCTACAATGAGCAGTTCTTC
- | TRBJ1-1 | TRBV29-1 | - | CSVWPLRGRVMNTEAFF | TGCAGCGTTTGGCCTTTAAGGGGGAGGGTCATGAACACTGAAGCTTTCTTT
- | TRBJ2-3 | TRBV5-1 | - | CASSWGGTTDTQYF | TGCGCCAGCAGCTGGGGCGGCACCACAGATACGCAGTATTTT
- | TRBJ1-2 | TRBV30 | - | CASRQASYTF | TGTGCCAGTAGACAGGCCAGCTACACCTTC
- | TRBJ1-1 | TRBV5-1 | few | CASSLQGNTEAFF | TGCGCCAGCAGCTTACAGGGAAACACTGAAGCTTTCTTT
- | TRBJ1-1 | TRBV7-3 | - | CASSLFPGDDTEAFF | TGTGCCAGCAGCTTATTCCCAGGGGACGACACTGAAGCTTTCTTT
- | TRBJ1-2 | TRBV19 | - | CASSGRNYGHTF | TGTGCCAGCAGTGGGAGGAACTATGGCCACACCTTC
TRBD1 | TRBJ1-2 | TRBV27 | - | CASSRSPGQGVGYTF | TGTGCCAGCAGTCGATCACCGGGACAGGGAGTTGGGTACACCTTC
TRBD1 | TRBJ1-6 | TRBV6-5 | - | CASSMNRGYSPLHF | TGTGCCAGCAGCATGAACAGGGGGTATTCACCCCTCCACTTT
- | TRBJ1-5 | TRBV3-1/TRBV3-2 | - | CASSLGTWYSNQPQHF | TGTGCCAGCAGCCTCGGGACATGGTATAGCAATCAGCCCCAGCATTTT
- | TRBJ2-7 | TRBV6-5 | - | CASSYSEASYEQYF | TGTGCCAGCAGTTACTCGGAGGCTTCCTACGAGCAGTACTTC
TRBD2 | TRBJ2-3 | TRBV10-3 | - | CAISESTSGGKDTQYF | TGTGCCATCAGTGAGTCGACTAGCGGGGGGAAAGATACGCAGTATTTT
TRBD1 | TRBJ1-5 | TRBV2 | - | CASSEDRGQPQHF | TGTGCCAGCAGTGAAGACAGGGGACAGCCCCAGCATTTT
TRBD1 | TRBJ2-7 | TRBV30 | - | CAWSRGQGAGEQYF | TGTGCCTGGAGCCGGGGACAGGGGGCAGGCGAGCAGTACTTC
TRBD1 | TRBJ1-6 | TRBV5-1 | few | CASSLGTGDSPLHF | TGCGCCAGCAGCTTGGGTACAGGGGATTCACCCCTCCACTTT
TRBD1 | TRBJ1-2 | TRBV18 | - | CASSPRTGLLSDTF | TGTGCCAGCTCACCACGGACAGGGCTACTCTCCGACACCTTC
- | TRBJ1-1 | TRBV5-1 | - | CASSLGQGFAFF | TGCGCCAGCAGCTTGGGGCAGGGGTTTGCTTTCTTT
- | TRBJ1-1 | TRBV3-1/TRBV3-2 | - | CASSHGGMNTEAFF | TGTGCCAGCAGCCACGGGGGAATGAACACTGAAGCTTTCTTT
- | TRBJ1-2 | TRBV4-2 | once | CASSQDVGNYGYTF | TGTGCCAGCAGCCAAGATGTCGGGAACTATGGCTACACCTTC
TRBD2 | TRBJ2-5 | TRBV3-1/TRBV3-2 | once | CASSWSGGEVETQYF | TGTGCCAGCAGCTGGAGCGGGGGGGAGGTAGAGACCCAGTACTTC
TRBD1 | TRBJ2-5 | TRBV7-9 | - | CASSLPRGTGVGETQYF | TGTGCCAGCAGCTTACCCCGCGGGACAGGGGTAGGGGAGACCCAGTACTTC
TRBD1 | TRBJ2-2 | TRBV5-1 | - | CATPTGGDTGELFF | TGCGCCACCCCAACAGGGGGCGACACCGGGGAGCTGTTTTTT
- | TRBJ1-5 | TRBV6-5 | - | CASSYSGADNQPQHF | TGTGCCAGCAGTTACTCGGGGGCGGACAATCAGCCCCAGCATTTT
- | TRBJ2-3 | TRBV11-2 | - | CASSLVGAETDTQYF | TGTGCCAGCAGCTTAGTTGGGGCCGAGACAGATACGCAGTATTTT
TRBD1 | TRBJ1-4 | TRBV19 | few | CASSPRDSRKEKLFF | TGTGCCAGTAGCCCGAGGGACAGCCGGAAGGAAAAACTGTTTTTT
- | TRBJ1-2 | TRBV23-1 | - | CASPLSNYTF | TGCGCCAGCCCTCTTTCTAACTACACCTTC
- | TRBJ1-1 | TRBV25-1 | once | CASTFTGRNTEAFF | TGTGCCAGCACCTTCACAGGGAGGAACACTGAAGCTTTCTTT
TRBD1 | TRBJ1-6 | TRBV19 | once | CASSPPGTGPSPLHF | TGTGCCAGTAGTCCCCCCGGGACAGGGCCGTCACCCCTCCACTTT
- | TRBJ1-1 | TRBV7-8 | once | CASSRTTGDTEAFF | TGTGCCAGCAGCAGGACGACAGGAGACACTGAAGCTTTCTTT
- | TRBJ1-5 | TRBV12-3/TRBV12-4 | once | CASRPRNQPQHF | TGTGCCAGCAGACCCAGGAATCAGCCCCAGCATTTT
- | TRBJ2-7 | TRBV5-6 | - | CASSEDYLEQYF | TGTGCCAGCAGCGAGGACTACCTCGAGCAGTACTTC
TRBD2 | TRBJ2-3 | TRBV3-1/TRBV3-2 | once | CASSPSGGDTQYF | TGTGCCAGCAGCCCTAGCGGGGGGGATACGCAGTATTTT
- | TRBJ2-2 | TRBV5-1 | - | CASSILTGNTGELFF | TGCGCCAGCAGCATACTGACAGGGAACACCGGGGAGCTGTTTTTT
- | TRBJ1-3 | TRBV6-5 | - | CASSLKGGHGNTIYF | TGTGCCAGCAGTCTAAAGGGCGGGCACGGAAACACCATATATTTT
- | TRBJ1-4 | TRBV18 | - | CASSPQGLNEKLFF | TGTGCCAGCTCACCACAGGGACTTAATGAAAAACTGTTTTTT
- | TRBJ1-1 | TRBV7-6 | - | CASSRTVNTEAFF | TGTGCCAGCAGTCGGACAGTGAACACTGAAGCTTTCTTT
TRBD1 | TRBJ1-1 | TRBV7-6 | - | CASSLATGAGTEAFF | TGTGCCAGCAGCTTAGCAACAGGGGCCGGGACTGAAGCTTTCTTT
TRBD2 | TRBJ2-7 | TRBV7-2 | - | CASSLGIAGTSYEQYF | TGTGCCAGCAGCTTAGGTATAGCGGGGACCTCCTACGAGCAGTACTTC
- | TRBJ1-6 | TRBV5-1 | - | CASSLGGWTDNSPLHF | TGCGCCAGCAGCTTGGGAGGGTGGACGGATAATTCACCCCTCCACTTT